Listed below are T cell receptor beta chains from one sample, sequenced in a study of blood T cell repertoires in COVID-19. The repertoire was sequenced with immunoSEQ multiplex PCR; TCRdb's copy has only in-frame clones and lacks some. The sample yields 150,000 to 200,000 clones, 70% to 90% seen once. Sequencing was carried out using peripheral blood. The source of these receptors is an elderly woman in a cohort sampled during active or convalescent COVID-19. Each CDR3 is given with its conserved first and last residue. A D gene is named only where the DNA matches it firmly. Only part of the rows carry a size: once, few, many, or a class if the clone is expanded.

CDR3 length: 12
D gene: .
J gene: TRBJ1-2
clone size: .
V gene: TRBV12-3/TRBV12-4
CDR3 DNA: TGTGCCAGCAGTCAACGACTCTATGGCTACACCTTC
CDR3 protein: CASSQRLYGYTF

CDR3 length: 14
D gene: TRBD1
J gene: TRBJ2-1
clone size: .
V gene: TRBV7-2
CDR3 DNA: TGTGCCAGCTTTCGGGACAGGGGGTCGGGTGAGCAGTTCTTC
CDR3 protein: CASFRDRGSGEQFF

CDR3 length: 16
D gene: TRBD1
J gene: TRBJ1-4
clone size: once
V gene: TRBV9
CDR3 DNA: TGTGCCAGCAGCGGGGGACAGGGTGGACGTAATGAAAAACTGTTTTTT
CDR3 protein: CASSGGQGGRNEKLFF

CDR3 length: 18
D gene: TRBD1
J gene: TRBJ2-1
clone size: .
V gene: TRBV6-2/TRBV6-3
CDR3 DNA: TGTGCCAGCAGTTACTCGTGGTTTGGACAGGGGATCCCCAATGAGCAGTTCTTC
CDR3 protein: CASSYSWFGQGIPNEQFF

CDR3 length: 13
D gene: .
J gene: TRBJ1-1
clone size: .
V gene: TRBV25-1
CDR3 DNA: TGTGCCAGCGCAGGGTTGGCGAACACTGAAGCTTTCTTT
CDR3 protein: CASAGLANTEAFF

CDR3 length: 14
D gene: TRBD1
J gene: TRBJ1-6
clone size: .
V gene: TRBV2
CDR3 DNA: TGTGCCAGCAGACAGGGGGAAGGGAATTCACCCCTCCACTTT
CDR3 protein: CASRQGEGNSPLHF

CDR3 length: 12
D gene: TRBD1
J gene: TRBJ1-2
clone size: .
V gene: TRBV19
CDR3 DNA: TGTGCCACCGAGGACAGGGACTATGGCTACACCTTC
CDR3 protein: CATEDRDYGYTF

CDR3 length: 15
D gene: .
J gene: TRBJ1-1
clone size: .
V gene: TRBV4-3
CDR3 DNA: TGCGCCAGCAGCCAAGACAGGGTGGGGTACACTGAAGCTTTCTTT
CDR3 protein: CASSQDRVGYTEAFF

CDR3 length: 14
D gene: TRBD1
J gene: TRBJ1-1
clone size: .
V gene: TRBV27
CDR3 DNA: TGTGCCAGCAGTAAAACAGGGGGCGTCACTGAAGCTTTCTTT
CDR3 protein: CASSKTGGVTEAFF

CDR3 length: 15
D gene: TRBD1
J gene: TRBJ1-5
clone size: .
V gene: TRBV19
CDR3 DNA: TGTGCCAGTAGTCGGGGACAGGGAGGCAATCAGCCCCAGCATTTT
CDR3 protein: CASSRGQGGNQPQHF

CDR3 length: 13
D gene: .
J gene: TRBJ1-5
clone size: .
V gene: TRBV12-3/TRBV12-4
CDR3 DNA: TGTGCCAGCACTCTGGGGGGTAATCAGCCCCAGCATTTT
CDR3 protein: CASTLGGNQPQHF

CDR3 length: 13
D gene: .
J gene: TRBJ1-5
clone size: .
V gene: TRBV15
CDR3 DNA: TGTGCCACCAGCAGAGATACGAGGCAGCCCCAGCATTTT
CDR3 protein: CATSRDTRQPQHF

CDR3 length: 12
D gene: .
J gene: TRBJ1-1
clone size: few
V gene: TRBV12-3/TRBV12-4
CDR3 DNA: TGTGCCAGCAGTTTCGTGAACACTGAAGCTTTCTTT
CDR3 protein: CASSFVNTEAFF

CDR3 length: 16
D gene: .
J gene: TRBJ2-7
clone size: .
V gene: TRBV6-2/TRBV6-3
CDR3 DNA: TGTGCCAGCAGTTACCCCAGTAGGAGGACTGGCTACGAGCAGTACTTC
CDR3 protein: CASSYPSRRTGYEQYF

CDR3 length: 14
D gene: .
J gene: TRBJ1-5
clone size: .
V gene: TRBV27
CDR3 DNA: TGTGCCAGCAGTTTAGATAGGGAGAGTCAGCCCCAGCATTTT
CDR3 protein: CASSLDRESQPQHF

CDR3 length: 15
D gene: .
J gene: TRBJ2-5
clone size: .
V gene: TRBV6-5
CDR3 DNA: TGTGCCAGCATAGCAGGACAGAGAAAAAGAGGGACCCAGTACTTC
CDR3 protein: CASIAGQRKRGTQYF

CDR3 length: 13
D gene: .
J gene: TRBJ2-5
clone size: .
V gene: TRBV27
CDR3 DNA: TGTGCCAGCAGTTTATCGCCTACCGGGACCCAGTACTTC
CDR3 protein: CASSLSPTGTQYF

CDR3 length: 17
D gene: .
J gene: TRBJ1-4
clone size: .
V gene: TRBV24-1
CDR3 DNA: TGTGCCACCAGTGATTCCTCCTTGGGAGCAACTAATGAAAAACTGTTTTTT
CDR3 protein: CATSDSSLGATNEKLFF

CDR3 length: 19
D gene: TRBD2
J gene: TRBJ2-1
clone size: .
V gene: TRBV24-1
CDR3 DNA: TGTGCCACCAGTGGGCCTAGCGGTCGTCGTCCACCCGACTACAATGAGCAGTTCTTC
CDR3 protein: CATSGPSGRRPPDYNEQFF

CDR3 length: 20
D gene: TRBD2
J gene: TRBJ2-1
clone size: .
V gene: TRBV5-1
CDR3 DNA: TGCGCCAGCAGCTTGGGGGGCGGGAGGGCCACACGGAGCTCCTACAATGAGCAGTTCTTC
CDR3 protein: CASSLGGGRATRSSYNEQFF

CDR3 length: 16
D gene: TRBD1
J gene: TRBJ1-4
clone size: .
V gene: TRBV20-1
CDR3 DNA: TGCAGTGCTAGTGGAGGGACAGACGCAACTAATGAAAAACTGTTTTTT
CDR3 protein: CSASGGTDATNEKLFF

CDR3 length: 15
D gene: .
J gene: TRBJ1-2
clone size: .
V gene: TRBV6-5
CDR3 DNA: TGTGCCAGCAGTTACTCACAGAGACCTAACTATGGCTACACCTTC
CDR3 protein: CASSYSQRPNYGYTF